What follows are 32 T cell receptor beta chains derived from one specimen sequenced in a study of response to subunit inactivated influenza vaccine. MiXCR, applied by TCRdb to the RT-PCR reads, yields one record per CDR3 protein. The sample contains 860,000 or so distinct CDR3 sequences, around 20% of which appear only once. Sequenced here: PBMCs from blood, sampled 4 to 6 days after vaccination. The origin of the receptors is a man aged 50-60 years who received an inactivated influenza vaccine.

This clonotype was found a few times. The CDR3 reads CASRREAYEQYF. In DNA form, the CDR3 reads TGTGCCAGCAGACGGGAAGCCTACGAGCAGTACTTC. The chain is built from TRBV2 and TRBJ2-7, with a weak D call TRBD2 (5 bases). The germline CDR1 and CDR2 sequences are SNHLY and FYNNEI. This CDR3 is built from 12 residues. V shed 6 bases and J shed 2 bases, with 8 bases lying between them.

The chain recombines TRBV18 with TRBJ1-1; 11 bases are shared with TRBD1. V was clipped by 6 bases and J by 7 bases; unmatched bases: 7. This CDR3 contains 14 residues. Germline CDR1 is KGHSH and CDR2 is LQKENI. CDR3 coding DNA: TGTGCCAGCTCGTGGGACAGGGGGTTGATTGAAGCTTTCTTT. It encodes CASSWDRGLIEAFF.

This clonotype occurred a few times. The gene calls are TRBV10-3 and TRBJ1-5; a weak D match, TRBD1 (5 bases). Trimming cost V 0 bases and J 3 bases, with 15 bases left between them. Germline lookup yields CDR1 ENHRY and CDR2 SYGVKD. This CDR3 has 17 amino acids. Here the CDR3 DNA reads TGTGCCATCAGTGAGTCCCGGGGGAATGGGAACAATCAGCCCCAGCATTTT. It codes for CAISESRGNGNNQPQHF.

The rearrangement links TRBV11-2 to TRBJ2-3; perhaps TRBD1 as D (5 bases). Trimming removed 4 bases from V and 1 base from J, with 12 bases in between. Germline values: CDR1 SGHAT, CDR2 FQNNGV. The CDR3 is 15 residues long. The CDR3 loop is CASSSTVYGTDTQYF. The CDR3 nucleotides are TGTGCCAGCAGCTCGACAGTATACGGCACAGATACGCAGTATTTT.

This clonotype was seen many times. The gene calls are TRBV7-2 and TRBJ2-7; D is possibly TRBD1 or TRBD2 (5 bases each). Per the germline V gene, CDR1 is SGHTA and CDR2 is FQGNSA. The CDR3 loop spans 14 amino acids. V shed 0 bases and J shed 2 bases, with 8 bases lying between them. CDR3 amino acids: CASSLARDPYEQYF. CDR3 bases: TGTGCCAGCAGCTTAGCGAGGGACCCCTACGAGCAGTACTTC.

This chain uses TRBV12-3 or TRBV12-4 with TRBJ2-5; D is unresolved. Deletions cut 5 bases from V and 7 bases from J, with 8 bases between. The CDR3 loop spans 11 amino acids. This CDR3 reads CASSGVLTQYF. The CDR3 nucleotides read TGTGCCAGCAGTGGGGTATTGACCCAGTACTTC.

This chain links TRBV10-3 with TRBJ2-7; 10 positions match TRBD2. This CDR3 is 15 amino acids long. Germline CDR1 ENHRY, CDR2 SYGVKD. V was clipped by 3 bases and J by 0 bases; unmatched bases: 2. CDR3 in amino acids: CAISEAGGSSYEQYF. CDR3 coding DNA: TGTGCCATCAGTGAAGCGGGGGGGAGCTCCTACGAGCAGTACTTC.

This chain connects TRBV5-6 to TRBJ2-3; 7 bases map to TRBD1. Unmatched junction bases numbered 5, after V lost 4 bases and J lost 3 bases. The CDR3 has 14 amino acids. Germline V gene sequence: CDR1 SGHDT, CDR2 YYEEEE. DNA of the CDR3: TGTGCCAGCAGCAAGGGGGCTTCGACAGATACGCAGTATTTT. It specifies CASSKGASTDTQYF. Full variable domain (outside the CDR3, taken from reference TRBV5-6 and TRBJ2-3): DAGVTQSPTHLIKTRGQQVTLRCSPKSGHDTVSWYQQALGQGPQFIFQYYEEEERQRGNFPDRFSGHQFPNYSSELNVNALLLGDSALYLCASSKGASTDTQYFGPGTRLTVL.

This chain links TRBV7-2 with TRBJ2-7; 9 bases align to TRBD1. Germline CDR1 reads SGHTA; CDR2 reads FQGNSA. With 2 bases clipped from V and 6 bases from J, the junction kept 8 bases outside the gene matches. The CDR3 has 15 amino acids. The CDR3 DNA follows: TGTGCCAGCAGCTTAAGCCCGGGACAGGGTATCGAGCAGTACTTC. This sequence encodes CASSLSPGQGIEQYF.

J is TRBJ2-7 and V is TRBV7-9, with D unresolved. Per germline, CDR1 SEHNR and CDR2 FQNEAQ (reference sequence). This CDR3 is built from 13 residues. Trimming took off 4 bases at V and 5 bases at J, with 12 bases between the two ends. The CDR3 reads CASSSYTDHEQYF. CDR3 coding DNA: TGTGCCAGCAGCTCCTACACGGATCACGAGCAGTACTTC.

The sample holds a few counts of this clonotype. This chain connects TRBV20-1 to TRBJ2-1; TRBD2 agrees at 13 bases. The CDR3 runs 19 residues. Germline CDR1 reads DFQATT; CDR2 reads SNEGSKA (reference sequence). After removal of 0 bases from V and 0 bases from J, the junction contained 8 bases not matched to a gene. CDR3 sequence: CSARDSGTSGKGSYNEQFF. Here the CDR3 DNA reads TGCAGTGCTAGAGATAGTGGGACTAGCGGGAAAGGCTCCTACAATGAGCAGTTCTTC.

The table lists this clonotype with a few counts. This chain joins TRBV7-9 and TRBJ1-1, with D possibly matching TRBD1 (6 bases). Trimming pared 4 bases from V and 1 base from J, leaving 13 bases between. Per the germline V gene, CDR1 is SEHNR and CDR2 is FQNEAQ (reference sequence). The CDR3 is 15 residues long. Written as DNA, the CDR3 is TGTGCCAGCAGCTCAGCTACCAGGGGGAACACTGAAGCTTTCTTT. Protein product: CASSSATRGNTEAFF.

This clonotype was seen more than once but under ten times. The J gene is TRBJ2-7, the V gene TRBV10-3; D call uncertain. The V and J ends lost 2 bases and 4 bases respectively, with 6 bases between them. The length of the CDR3 is 12 residues. Germline lookup yields CDR1 ENHRY and CDR2 SYGVKD. CDR3 in amino acids: CAISEMEYEQYF. The CDR3 DNA sequence: TGTGCCATCAGTGAGATGGAGTACGAGCAGTACTTC.

This clonotype was seen a handful of times. The chain employs TRBV28 and TRBJ2-1; possible D gene TRBD2, 6 bases. The CDR3 is 14 residues long. Per germline, CDR1 MDHEN and CDR2 SYDVKM. Trimming removed 9 bases from V and 0 bases from J, with 12 bases in between. CDR3 loop: CASRESSSYNEQFF. The CDR3 DNA reads as TGTGCCAGTCGGGAGTCCTCCTCCTACAATGAGCAGTTCTTC. The complete variable domain, with remaining parts taken from reference TRBV28 and TRBJ2-1, reads DVKVTQSSRYLVKRTGEKVFLECVQDMDHENMFWYRQDPGLGLRLIYFSYDVKMKEKGDIPEGYSVSREKKERFSLILESASTNQTSMYLCASRESSSYNEQFFGPGTRLTVL.

Written as DNA, the CDR3 is TGTGCCAGCTCACCACCGGACACCGACGAGCAGTACTTC. It translates to CASSPPDTDEQYF. The chain is built from TRBV18 and TRBJ2-7, with D perhaps TRBD1 (5 bases). This CDR3 has 13 amino acids. Germline CDR1 is KGHSH and CDR2 is LQKENI. The V end was cut by 0 bases, the J end by 5 bases, with 8 bases between.

The chain combines TRBV28 with TRBJ1-2; D remains unclear. Trimming took off 5 bases at V and 8 bases at J, with 9 bases between the two ends. Germline lookup yields CDR1 MDHEN and CDR2 SYDVKM. The CDR3 sequence is 11 residues long. CDR3 DNA sequence: TGTGCCAGCAGTATGATGGGGGGCTACACCTTC. Its protein product is CASSMMGGYTF.

This clonotype appeared a few times. The chain joins TRBV6-6 to TRBJ1-4; no firm D call. V dropped 8 bases and J dropped 8 bases, with 15 bases sitting between them. Germline V CDR1 and CDR2: MNHNY, SVGAGI (reference sequence). CDR3 length: 13 residues. CDR3 sequence: CASEGIGKEKLFF. The CDR3 DNA reads TGTGCCAGCGAGGGTATTGGGAAGGAAAAACTGTTTTTT.

This chain uses TRBV12-3 or TRBV12-4 with TRBJ1-1; D may be TRBD1 (5 bases). The CDR3 spans 16 residues. V lost 0 bases and J lost 6, with 17 bases in between. This CDR3 is CASSLAVWPRGAEAFF. CDR3 DNA sequence: TGTGCCAGCAGTTTAGCGGTTTGGCCCAGAGGGGCTGAAGCTTTCTTT.

The chain combines TRBV11-2 with TRBJ2-1, with 10 bases aligning to TRBD2. The V gene end was trimmed by 5 bases and the J gene end by 8 bases; junction bases not matched to a gene: 9. This CDR3 has 15 amino acids. Germline CDR1 reads SGHAT; CDR2 reads FQNNGV. Here the CDR3 DNA reads TGTGCCAGCAGCCTTGGACTAGCGGACATACATGAGCAGTTCTTC. Amino acids: CASSLGLADIHEQFF.

This clonotype was observed a single time. The genes are TRBV11-2 and TRBJ2-1; D is undetermined. Trimming removed 2 bases from V and 6 bases from J, with 11 bases in between. The CDR3 has 14 amino acids. Germline assignment: CDR1 SGHAT and CDR2 FQNNGV. This chain's CDR3 is CASSLRPQTNEQFF. The CDR3 region has the DNA TGTGCCAGCAGCTTACGGCCCCAGACCAATGAGCAGTTCTTC.

This clonotype has just a few counts. The chain employs TRBV29-1 and TRBJ2-7, with TRBD1 identical over 8 bases. V dropped 3 bases and J dropped 2; count of bases not matched to a gene: 6. This CDR3 is built from 14 residues. Germline CDR1 and CDR2: SQVTM and ANQGSEA. Here the CDR3 reads CSVELQGAPYEQYF. CDR3 DNA: TGCAGCGTTGAGCTGCAGGGGGCCCCCTACGAGCAGTACTTC.

The CDR3 loop is CASSWASNYGYTF. The CDR3 nucleotides are TGTGCCAGCAGTTGGGCCAGCAACTATGGCTACACCTTC. The V and J genes are TRBV6-5 and TRBJ1-2; D gene uncertain. The CDR3 contains 13 residues. Germline lookup yields CDR1 MNHEY and CDR2 SVGAGI. The germline V and J ends were trimmed by 4 bases and 2 bases, with 8 bases remaining between them.

This chain joins TRBV12-3 or TRBV12-4 and TRBJ2-7; possibly TRBD1 for D (6 bases). This CDR3 has 14 amino acids. Trimming cost V 5 bases and J 4 bases, with 15 bases left between them. The CDR3 DNA sequence: TGTGCCAGCAGTCCACAGGGCAACCATTACGAGCAGTACTTC. Its protein product is CASSPQGNHYEQYF.

V usage is TRBV29-1 and J usage is TRBJ2-2; no clear D. Germline lookup yields CDR1 SQVTM and CDR2 ANQGSEA. Trimming took 1 base from V and 6 from J, leaving 3 bases between them. This CDR3 has 11 residues. The CDR3: CSVEGPGELFF. The CDR3 bases are TGCAGCGTTGAAGGGCCCGGGGAGCTGTTTTTT.

The chain couples TRBV12-3 or TRBV12-4 to TRBJ2-7; TRBD2 agrees at 8 bases. After removal of 5 bases from V and 6 bases from J, the junction contained 15 bases not matched to a gene. The CDR3 spans 16 residues. The CDR3 DNA reads TGTGCCAGCAGTCGTCTAAGTGCAGCGGGAGTTTTCGAGCAGTACTTC. Translating it yields CASSRLSAAGVFEQYF.

The chain links TRBV20-1 to TRBJ2-7; D possibly matches TRBD1 or TRBD2 (5 bases each). The V gene lost 1 base and the J gene lost 2 bases, with 18 bases spanning the gap. There are 16 residues in the CDR3. The germline gives CDR1 DFQATT, CDR2 SNEGSKA (reference sequence). The CDR3 bases are TGCAGTGCTAGAGGATTTAAGAGGGGTTTCACCTACGAGCAGTACTTC. Its protein is CSARGFKRGFTYEQYF.

The CDR3 spells CAISESMVWGSIHEQYF. CDR3 nucleotide sequence: TGTGCCATCAGTGAGTCGATGGTCTGGGGTTCTATACACGAGCAGTACTTC. V is TRBV10-3 and J is TRBJ2-7, with no clear D. The CDR3 is 17 residues long. Looked up from germline, CDR1 is ENHRY and CDR2 is SYGVKD. With 0 bases removed from V and 5 bases from J, the gap between germline ends came to 20 bases.

The CDR3 bases are TGTGCCTGGAGGAGAGCCGGGACTAGCGGGACCGGGGAGCTGTTTTTT. It translates to CAWRRAGTSGTGELFF. The chain is built from TRBV30 and TRBJ2-2, with TRBD2 matching over 12 bases. The trim removed 3 bases at V and 5 bases at J, leaving 7 bases unmatched. There are 16 residues in the CDR3. The germline V gene encodes CDR1 GTSNPN and CDR2 SVGIG (reference sequence).

This clonotype was seen ten or more times. J is TRBJ2-5 and V is TRBV18; D call uncertain. CDR1 and CDR2 from the germline V gene are KGHSH and LQKENI. V lost 6 bases and J lost 4, with 12 bases in between. The CDR3 runs to 13 residues. This CDR3 is CASSHIPSETQYF. CDR3 coding DNA: TGTGCCAGCTCTCACATTCCCTCAGAGACCCAGTACTTC.

This clonotype has a handful of counts. The chain recombines TRBV28 with TRBJ2-3, with 14 bases lining up with TRBD2. The CDR3 has 17 residues. The V gene end was trimmed by 5 bases and the J gene end by 1 base; junction bases not matched to a gene: 5. Germline V gene data show CDR1 as MDHEN and CDR2 as SYDVKM. CDR3 residues: CASSRQGLAGGTDTQYF. In DNA form, the CDR3 reads TGTGCCAGCAGTCGACAGGGACTAGCGGGGGGCACAGATACGCAGTATTTT.

In its sample, this clonotype was seen a few times. The CDR3 region has the DNA TGTGCCAGCGGAGCACAGGGGGCGTACAATGAGCAGTTCTTC. This gives the protein CASGAQGAYNEQFF. V gene TRBV11-1 combines with J gene TRBJ2-1; TRBD1 agrees at 9 bases. The V gene's germline CDR1 is SGHAT and CDR2 FQDESV (reference sequence). J was trimmed by 4 bases and V by 8 bases; bases with no gene match: 6. The CDR3 consists of 14 residues. Full variable domain (rest looked up from reference TRBV11-1 and TRBJ2-1): EAEVAQSPRYKITEKSQAVAFWCDPISGHATLYWYRQILGQGPELLVQFQDESVVDDSQLPKDRFSAERLKGVDSTLKIQPAELGDSAMYLCASGAQGAYNEQFFGPGTRLTVL.

This clonotype was detected ten times or more. This chain links TRBV10-3 with TRBJ2-5; D is ambiguous. The germline CDR1 and CDR2 sequences are ENHRY and SYGVKD. The CDR3 length is 14 residues. Trimming pared 0 bases from V and 1 base from J, leaving 6 bases between. CDR3 nucleotides: TGTGCCATCAGTGAGTCGTCCCTCCAAGAGACCCAGTACTTC. Protein: CAISESSLQETQYF.